This T cell receptor beta chain originates from a study of blood T cells in healthy people across ages. The overall study: In model experiments, template switching was able to capture about one barcoded beta molecule for every two T cells that were present.

For the second PCR, which ran for roughly 6 to 12 cycles, a sample-barcoded 5' primer and a J-beta primer mix were used. Each cDNA molecule was tagged by a template-switch adaptor with 12 random nucleotides. TCRdb redid the calling of the 5' RACE reads with MiXCR, one entry per CDR3 protein. The table shows roughly 2 million distinct CDR3 sequences, with approximately 50% occurring only once. V lost 5 bases, J lost 5 bases, and 10 bases stayed unmatched. CDR1 and CDR2 (germline): SGHRS, YFSETQ. CDR3 length: 14 residues. Study findings and constraints: The donors' CMV status was not determined, possibly confounding changes in expanded clonotypes.

In the case of this clonotype: The antigen is not known.

The J gene is TRBJ2-7, the V gene TRBV5-1; 7 positions match TRBD1. This TCR was sampled from a woman in her 40s in good health. Sample: blood. The CDR3 loop reads CASSYHRGSHEQYF. The DNA of the CDR3 is TGCGCCAGCAGTTACCACAGGGGATCCCACGAGCAGTACTTC. Filled out from reference TRBV5-1 and TRBJ2-7, the complete variable domain reads KAGVTQTPRYLIKTRGQQVTLSCSPISGHRSVSWYQQTPGQGLQFLFEYFSETQRNKGNFPGRFSGRQFSNSRSEMNVSTLELGDSALYLCASSYHRGSHEQYFGPGTRLTVT.